This is a list of T cell receptor beta chains from one sample in a study of T cell responses to AZD1222 COVID-19 vaccine. The protocol was immunoSEQ multiplex PCR, while the TCRdb copy is restricted to in-frame clones and leaves out a portion. In the table there are 110,000 to 150,000 clones, 90% to 95% of which are singletons. Specimen: peripheral blood, collected after recovery from COVID-19. Receptor source: an adult who had recovered from COVID-19. The CDR3 runs from the conserved cysteine through the conserved F or W. The D gene is left open where the match is weak. Size tells how often a clone was seen (once, few, many) or the class of an expanded clone, and some rows leave it out.

clone_size: .; d_call: .; v_call: TRBV5-1; j_call: TRBJ2-2; cdr3_aa: CASRLSQTGELFF; cdr3_nt: TGCGCCAGCAGATTGAGCCAGACCGGGGAGCTGTTTTTT
clone_size: .; d_call: .; v_call: TRBV3-1/TRBV3-2; j_call: TRBJ1-1; cdr3_aa: CASSQRDTEAFF; cdr3_nt: TGTGCCAGCAGCCAAAGGGACACTGAAGCTTTCTTT
clone_size: once; d_call: .; v_call: TRBV10-3; j_call: TRBJ2-7; cdr3_aa: CAPWGASNPPTYEQYF; cdr3_nt: TGTGCCCCCTGGGGGGCTTCCAACCCCCCCACCTACGAGCAGTACTTC
clone_size: once; d_call: TRBD1; v_call: TRBV6-5; j_call: TRBJ1-5; cdr3_aa: CASSYPADRGNQPQHF; cdr3_nt: TGTGCCAGCAGTTACCCCGCGGACAGGGGGAATCAGCCCCAGCATTTT
clone_size: .; d_call: TRBD1; v_call: TRBV19; j_call: TRBJ1-5; cdr3_aa: CASSFTGGFGNNQPQHF; cdr3_nt: TGTGCCAGTAGCTTCACAGGGGGCTTCGGAAACAATCAGCCCCAGCATTTT
clone_size: .; d_call: TRBD2; v_call: TRBV19; j_call: TRBJ2-7; cdr3_aa: CASSPRTSGNYEQYF; cdr3_nt: TGTGCCAGTAGTCCTCGGACTAGCGGGAACTACGAGCAGTACTTC
clone_size: .; d_call: .; v_call: TRBV9; j_call: TRBJ2-1; cdr3_aa: CASSSLLSGLEQFF; cdr3_nt: TGTGCCAGCAGCTCCCTCCTTTCCGGGCTTGAGCAGTTCTTC
clone_size: .; d_call: .; v_call: TRBV19; j_call: TRBJ1-4; cdr3_aa: CASSISATTNEKLFF; cdr3_nt: TGTGCCAGTAGTATATCGGCTACAACTAATGAAAAACTGTTTTTT
clone_size: .; d_call: .; v_call: TRBV28; j_call: TRBJ1-1; cdr3_aa: CASSLPAVVTEAFF; cdr3_nt: TGTGCCAGCAGTTTACCTGCTGTTGTCACTGAAGCTTTCTTT
clone_size: .; d_call: .; v_call: TRBV9; j_call: TRBJ1-2; cdr3_aa: CASSYREGERYGYTF; cdr3_nt: TGTGCCAGCAGTTACAGGGAAGGGGAGCGCTATGGCTACACCTTC
clone_size: .; d_call: TRBD1; v_call: TRBV6-5; j_call: TRBJ1-5; cdr3_aa: CASSPTGDQPQHF; cdr3_nt: TGTGCCAGCAGCCCGACAGGGGATCAGCCCCAGCATTTT
clone_size: .; d_call: TRBD1; v_call: TRBV6-5; j_call: TRBJ2-7; cdr3_aa: CASSYMPTGGAYEQYF; cdr3_nt: TGTGCCAGCAGTTACATGCCGACAGGGGGAGCCTACGAGCAGTACTTC
clone_size: .; d_call: TRBD1; v_call: TRBV19; j_call: TRBJ2-7; cdr3_aa: CASSARDSKRTNEQYF; cdr3_nt: TGTGCCAGTAGTGCCAGGGACAGCAAACGTACAAACGAGCAGTACTTC
clone_size: once; d_call: .; v_call: TRBV28; j_call: TRBJ2-1; cdr3_aa: CASSSPAGTFNEQFF; cdr3_nt: TGTGCCAGCAGTTCTCCTGCCGGGACTTTCAATGAGCAGTTCTTC
clone_size: .; d_call: TRBD2; v_call: TRBV9; j_call: TRBJ2-2; cdr3_aa: CASSVGLAGNTGELFF; cdr3_nt: TGTGCCAGCAGCGTAGGGCTAGCGGGGAACACCGGGGAGCTGTTTTTT
clone_size: .; d_call: .; v_call: TRBV7-9; j_call: TRBJ2-3; cdr3_aa: CASSLIPGPWGTDTQYF; cdr3_nt: TGTGCCAGCAGCTTAATCCCGGGGCCTTGGGGGACAGATACGCAGTATTTT
clone_size: .; d_call: .; v_call: TRBV6-9; j_call: TRBJ1-2; cdr3_aa: CASSYSRGGYTF; cdr3_nt: TGTGCCAGCAGTTATTCGAGGGGTGGCTACACCTTC
clone_size: .; d_call: .; v_call: TRBV7-9; j_call: TRBJ2-1; cdr3_aa: CASSLGAGEGEQFF; cdr3_nt: TGTGCCAGCAGCTTAGGGGCAGGGGAGGGTGAGCAGTTCTTC
clone_size: once; d_call: TRBD1; v_call: TRBV25-1; j_call: TRBJ2-7; cdr3_aa: CASSAGQGISYEQYF; cdr3_nt: TGTGCCAGCAGTGCAGGACAGGGGATTTCCTACGAGCAGTACTTC
clone_size: .; d_call: TRBD1; v_call: TRBV28; j_call: TRBJ2-3; cdr3_aa: CASSFDRGGPDTQYF; cdr3_nt: TGTGCCAGCAGCTTTGACAGGGGGGGTCCAGATACGCAGTATTTT
clone_size: .; d_call: TRBD2; v_call: TRBV19; j_call: TRBJ2-2; cdr3_aa: CASSMTLAGMLGELFF; cdr3_nt: TGTGCCAGTAGTATGACACTAGCGGGAATGCTCGGGGAGCTGTTTTTT
clone_size: .; d_call: .; v_call: TRBV12-3/TRBV12-4; j_call: TRBJ2-1; cdr3_aa: CASSDNEQFF; cdr3_nt: TGTGCCAGCAGCGACAATGAGCAGTTCTTC
clone_size: once; d_call: .; v_call: TRBV6-5; j_call: TRBJ1-1; cdr3_aa: CASSWAVPMNTEAFF; cdr3_nt: TGTGCCAGCAGTTGGGCAGTTCCTATGAACACTGAAGCTTTCTTT
clone_size: .; d_call: .; v_call: TRBV19; j_call: TRBJ2-7; cdr3_aa: CASSQGNSYEQYF; cdr3_nt: TGTGCCAGCAGTCAGGGAAACTCCTACGAGCAGTACTTC
clone_size: .; d_call: .; v_call: TRBV13; j_call: TRBJ1-4; cdr3_aa: CASSLGRDTNEKLFF; cdr3_nt: TGTGCCAGCAGCTTAGGCAGGGACACTAATGAAAAACTGTTTTTT
clone_size: .; d_call: TRBD1; v_call: TRBV27; j_call: TRBJ2-1; cdr3_aa: CASSQGQGAYNEQFF; cdr3_nt: TGTGCCAGCAGCCAGGGACAGGGGGCCTACAATGAGCAGTTCTTC
clone_size: .; d_call: TRBD2; v_call: TRBV19; j_call: TRBJ2-1; cdr3_aa: CASSIERLAGGDYNEQFF; cdr3_nt: TGTGCCAGTAGTATAGAACGGCTAGCGGGAGGGGACTACAATGAGCAGTTCTTC
clone_size: .; d_call: TRBD1; v_call: TRBV5-1; j_call: TRBJ2-7; cdr3_aa: CASRDRQGPYEQYF; cdr3_nt: TGCGCCAGCAGGGACCGACAGGGACCCTACGAGCAGTACTTC
clone_size: .; d_call: .; v_call: TRBV2; j_call: TRBJ2-7; cdr3_aa: CASSVWGLTYEQYF; cdr3_nt: TGTGCCAGCAGTGTTTGGGGTTTAACCTACGAGCAGTACTTC
clone_size: .; d_call: TRBD1; v_call: TRBV29-1; j_call: TRBJ2-3; cdr3_aa: CSVGRVRGTGGPDTQYF; cdr3_nt: TGCAGCGTTGGGAGGGTACGTGGGACAGGTGGACCAGATACGCAGTATTTT
clone_size: .; d_call: .; v_call: TRBV28; j_call: TRBJ1-5; cdr3_aa: CASTLGLQPQHF; cdr3_nt: TGTGCCAGCACGCTGGGCCTACAGCCCCAGCATTTT
clone_size: .; d_call: .; v_call: TRBV12-3/TRBV12-4; j_call: TRBJ1-1; cdr3_aa: CASSLAGNTEAFF; cdr3_nt: TGTGCCAGCAGCTTGGCGGGGAACACTGAAGCTTTCTTT
clone_size: .; d_call: TRBD1; v_call: TRBV5-1; j_call: TRBJ2-7; cdr3_aa: CASSLGQGTFPYEQYF; cdr3_nt: TGCGCCAGCAGCTTGGGACAGGGGACGTTCCCCTACGAGCAGTACTTC
clone_size: .; d_call: .; v_call: TRBV11-2; j_call: TRBJ1-4; cdr3_aa: CASSSGLINEKLFF; cdr3_nt: TGTGCCAGCAGCTCGGGACTGATTAATGAAAAACTGTTTTTT
clone_size: once; d_call: .; v_call: TRBV5-5; j_call: TRBJ2-7; cdr3_aa: CASSFSIQNYEQYF; cdr3_nt: TGTGCCAGCAGCTTTTCCATACAGAATTACGAGCAGTACTTC
clone_size: once; d_call: .; v_call: TRBV5-1; j_call: TRBJ2-5; cdr3_aa: CASSLGTGEAQYF; cdr3_nt: TGCGCCAGCAGCTTAGGGACTGGGGAGGCCCAGTACTTC
clone_size: .; d_call: .; v_call: TRBV19; j_call: TRBJ1-5; cdr3_aa: CASSIVSGNQPQHF; cdr3_nt: TGTGCCAGTAGTATAGTGTCAGGTAATCAGCCCCAGCATTTT
clone_size: .; d_call: TRBD2; v_call: TRBV28; j_call: TRBJ2-1; cdr3_aa: CATQRAGANNNEQFF; cdr3_nt: TGTGCCACCCAAAGGGCGGGAGCCAACAACAATGAGCAGTTCTTC
clone_size: few; d_call: .; v_call: TRBV7-3; j_call: TRBJ2-1; cdr3_aa: CASSAVGDEQFF; cdr3_nt: TGTGCCAGCAGCGCGGTTGGCGATGAGCAGTTCTTC
clone_size: .; d_call: .; v_call: TRBV6-1; j_call: TRBJ2-5; cdr3_aa: CASSEPATPQYF; cdr3_nt: TGTGCCAGCAGTGAACCCGCCACCCCCCAGTACTTC
clone_size: .; d_call: TRBD2; v_call: TRBV7-9; j_call: TRBJ2-7; cdr3_aa: CASSLARTSGTYEQYF; cdr3_nt: TGTGCCAGCAGCTTAGCGAGGACTAGCGGAACCTACGAGCAGTACTTC
clone_size: .; d_call: .; v_call: TRBV25-1; j_call: TRBJ2-7; cdr3_aa: CASSVTYEQYF; cdr3_nt: TGTGCCAGCAGTGTCACCTACGAGCAGTACTTC
clone_size: .; d_call: TRBD2; v_call: TRBV7-7; j_call: TRBJ2-7; cdr3_aa: CASSLEAGGPGEQYF; cdr3_nt: TGTGCTAGCAGCTTAGAAGCGGGAGGGCCGGGGGAGCAGTACTTC